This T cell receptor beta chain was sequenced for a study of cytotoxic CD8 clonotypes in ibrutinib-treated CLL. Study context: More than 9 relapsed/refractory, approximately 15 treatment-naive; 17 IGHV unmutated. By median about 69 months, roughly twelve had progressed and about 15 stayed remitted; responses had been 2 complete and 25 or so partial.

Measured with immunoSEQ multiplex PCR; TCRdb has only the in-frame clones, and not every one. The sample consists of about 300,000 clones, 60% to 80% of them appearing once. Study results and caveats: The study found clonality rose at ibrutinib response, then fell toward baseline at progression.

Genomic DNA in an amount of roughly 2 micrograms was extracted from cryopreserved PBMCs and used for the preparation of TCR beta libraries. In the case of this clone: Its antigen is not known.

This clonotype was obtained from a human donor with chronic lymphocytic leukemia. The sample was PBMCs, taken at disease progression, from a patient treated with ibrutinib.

The chain's CDR3 is CASSVGGGSTDTQYF. The CDR3 DNA reads TGTGCCAGCAGCGTTGGCGGGGGGTCCACAGATACGCAGTATTTT. The rearrangement links TRBV9 to TRBJ2-3; 8 nucleotides agree with TRBD2. Germline-derived CDR1 and CDR2 are SGDLS and YYNGEE. This CDR3 contains 15 residues. With 2 bases clipped from V and 2 bases from J, the junction kept 4 bases outside the gene matches.